The T cell receptor (beta chain) under discussion was sequenced for a study of T cell repertoires in cytomegalovirus infection. Study at large: Selection of CMV epitopes for the study included recently identified HLA-C-restricted and well-studied HLA-B-restricted ones. It can be stated that public TCR beta signatures indicated CMV infection as well as a matching HLA type. Study-wide findings and caveats: Cumulated frequencies of public TCR beta families served to identify carriers of CMV plus the relevant HLA. The response measured ex vivo was dominated by TCR beta clonotypes (HLA-C-restricted and CMV-specific).

Turning to this clonotype: Its antigen is unknown.

V gave up 1 base and J gave up 5 bases; unmatched junction bases: 8. The CDR3 has 15 residues. Germline V gives CDR1 SGHNT, CDR2 YYREEE (reference sequence). In TCRdb, the reads were re-called with MiXCR into one record per CDR3 protein. The table shows around 570,000 distinct CDR3 sequences, with approximately 40% occurring only once. This clonotype originated in a human donor in good health (CMV status not recorded). Some clones in this sample may be carry-over from other donors' samples. Sequenced here: cultured PBMCs, sampled from culture after CMV antigen stimulation. The J gene is TRBJ2-5, the V gene TRBV5-4; 7 bases fit TRBD2. DNA for the CDR3: TGTGCCAGCAGCTTGATTGAAGGGGAGGGGGAGACCCAGTACTTC. This codes for CASSLIEGEGETQYF.